Below, 17 T cell receptor beta chains from the same sample are listed, as sequenced in a study of T cells after yellow fever vaccination. A single record per CDR3 protein comes from TCRdb applying MiXCR to the 5' RACE reads. Among approximately 300,000 distinct CDR3 sequences, 6.8% were seen once, and the ten largest hold over 15%. Sequencing used PBMCs, obtained roughly 47 days after the first yellow fever vaccination. These receptors came from a man aged 18 to 29 who received the YFV17D yellow fever vaccine.

This clonotype was seen many times. This CDR3 reads CSASLPDPETQYF. Here the CDR3 DNA reads TGCAGTGCTAGTCTTCCAGATCCGGAGACCCAGTACTTC. The gene calls are TRBV20-1 and TRBJ2-5, with D hard to call. Germline V lookup: CDR1 DFQATT, CDR2 SNEGSKA (reference sequence). This CDR3 is built from 13 residues. V gave up 3 bases and J gave up 5 bases, with 13 bases separating them.

The rearrangement joins TRBV29-1 to TRBJ2-7; D perhaps matches TRBD2 (6 bases). CDR1 SQVTM and CDR2 ANQGSEA come from the germline V gene. The CDR3 extends over 13 amino acids. The V and J ends lost 8 bases and 1 base respectively, with 15 bases between them. The CDR3 is CSPEEGPSYEQYF. DNA for the CDR3: TGCAGCCCCGAGGAGGGTCCTTCCTACGAGCAGTACTTC.

This clonotype was counted ten times or more. The V gene is TRBV12-3 or TRBV12-4, the J gene TRBJ2-5; D is unresolved. The CDR3 sequence is 14 residues long. V was trimmed by 5 bases and J by 0 bases, leaving 10 bases between them. This CDR3 is CASSPFMNQETQYF. The CDR3 DNA is TGTGCCAGCAGTCCTTTTATGAACCAAGAGACCCAGTACTTC.

This clonotype was observed at least ten times. The chain uses TRBV5-1 and TRBJ2-5, with 7 bases lining up with TRBD1. CDR1 and CDR2 (germline): SGHRS, YFSETQ. The CDR3 contains 15 residues. With V trimmed by 2 bases and J by 1 base, 5 bases remained unmatched. The CDR3 region is CASSLQGQSQETQYF. DNA of the CDR3: TGCGCCAGCAGCTTACAGGGACAGAGCCAAGAGACCCAGTACTTC.

Of note for this clonotype: An end of the junction differs from the germline gene, which may be a read error. The rearrangement joins TRBV5-6 to TRBJ2-7; weak D call: TRBD1 (5 bases). The CDR3 is 13 amino acids. CDR1 is SGHDT, CDR2 YYEEEE, per germline. CDR3 residues: CAISLGLHYEQYF. DNA of the CDR3: TGTGCCATCAGCTTGGGGCTACACTACGAGCAGTACTTC.

The table lists this clonotype with a few counts. The chain has TRBV7-6 and TRBJ1-3; perhaps TRBD1 as D (5 bases). This CDR3 region has 14 residues. CDR1 and CDR2 from the germline V gene are SGHVS and FNYEAQ. The V end lost 5 bases, the J end lost 0 bases, and 8 bases lay between the germline ends. The CDR3 region is CASSAQGSGNTIYF. The CDR3 coding sequence is TGTGCCAGCAGCGCCCAGGGCTCTGGAAACACCATATATTTT.

This clonotype was counted only a few times. V is TRBV10-3 and J is TRBJ2-2; D is undetermined. Germline CDR1 and CDR2: ENHRY and SYGVKD. The germline V and J ends were trimmed by 7 bases and 3 bases, with 12 bases remaining between them. This CDR3 is 14 amino acids long. The CDR3 spells CAIKNSPDTGELFF. The DNA for the CDR3 is TGTGCCATCAAAAACAGCCCCGACACCGGGGAGCTGTTTTTT.

This clonotype was observed a few times. The chain uses TRBV6-1 and TRBJ2-3; TRBD1 agrees at 8 bases. The J segment lost 4 bases and the V segment lost 3 bases, leaving 9 bases of the junction unmatched. The germline CDR1 and CDR2 sequences are MNHNS and SASEGT. The CDR3 runs to 16 residues. CDR3 amino acids: CASSELTGEWADTQYF. CDR3 in DNA: TGTGCCAGCAGTGAGCTGACAGGGGAATGGGCAGATACGCAGTATTTT.

As concerns this clonotype: Because the CDR3 is missing its conserved closing phenylalanine or tryptophan, this is likely a read error. The DNA is left out, because the CDR3 cannot be placed on it with certainty; the CDR3 is given as TCRdb lists it. CDR3: CASSQAWEGD. This chain links TRBV23-1 with TRBJ2-7; TRBD2 is the table's D call and was not checked against the DNA. TRBV23-1 is identified as an open reading frame with a role that is uncertain. The CDR3 is 10 residues long, ends included.

This clonotype was recorded a few times. This chain joins TRBV6-2 or TRBV6-3 and TRBJ2-3; the D is unclear. V was pared by 6 bases and J by 5 bases, with 15 bases between. CDR1 and CDR2 from the germline V gene are MNHEY and SVGEGT. The CDR3 runs 14 residues. CDR3 in DNA: TGTGCCAGCAGCGATCAGCCCTCAGAAGATACGCAGTATTTT. Its translation: CASSDQPSEDTQYF.

This clonotype has only a few counts. J is TRBJ2-6 and V is TRBV6-5; D not certain. CDR1 and CDR2 (germline): MNHEY, SVGAGI. V was pared by 9 bases and J by 4 bases, with 7 bases between. CDR3 size: 12 residues. The chain's CDR3 is CASRRGANVLTF. In nucleotides, the CDR3 is TGTGCCAGTAGACGGGGGGCCAACGTCCTGACTTTC.

This clonotype was detected only a few times. The CDR3 region is CATRGSVAGEQYV. The CDR3 nucleotides are TGTGCCACAAGGGGTTCTGTCGCTGGCGAGCAGTACGTC. The chain couples TRBV6-2 or TRBV6-3 to TRBJ2-7, with D possibly TRBD1 on 5 matching bases. The CDR3 extends over 13 amino acids. The V end was cut by 10 bases, the J end by 6 bases, with 19 bases between. Germline V lookup: CDR1 MNHEY, CDR2 SVGEGT.

This chain links TRBV29-1 with TRBJ2-5; no firm D call. From germline, CDR1 is SQVTM and CDR2 ANQGSEA. V gave up 4 bases and J gave up 2 bases, with 8 bases separating them. The CDR3 is made up of 12 amino acids. CDR3 residues: CSVAQKQETQYF. Written as DNA, the CDR3 is TGCAGCGTTGCCCAGAAACAAGAGACCCAGTACTTC.

This clonotype came up a few times. The chain has TRBV29-1 and TRBJ1-1, with D possibly being TRBD1 (6 bases). Per the germline V gene, CDR1 is SQVTM and CDR2 is ANQGSEA. Trimming pared 4 bases from V and 10 bases from J, leaving 16 bases between. The CDR3 spans 12 residues. CDR3 sequence: CSVVVDRGIAFF. Here the CDR3 DNA reads TGCAGCGTTGTCGTGGACAGAGGGATAGCTTTCTTT.

The chain is built from TRBV24-1 and TRBJ2-1; D gene uncertain. Trimming pared 1 base from V and 6 bases from J, leaving 6 bases between. The CDR3 covers 13 residues. Germline loops: CDR1 KGHDR, CDR2 SFDVKD. The CDR3 loop is CATSDLSGNEQFF. DNA of the CDR3: TGTGCCACCAGTGATTTATCGGGCAATGAGCAGTTCTTC.

Many counts were recorded for this clonotype. CDR3 sequence (DNA): TGTGCCAGCAGCTTAAGACAGCAAGAGACCCAGTACTTC. This codes for CASSLRQQETQYF. The chain joins TRBV7-9 to TRBJ2-5, with D tentatively TRBD1 (5 bases). In germline, CDR1 is SEHNR, CDR2 FQNEAQ (reference sequence). Trimming took 2 bases from V and 2 from J, leaving 6 bases between them. The length of the CDR3 is 13 residues.

J is TRBJ2-1 and V is TRBV11-2; TRBD1 is a possible D gene (5 bases). Trimming removed 4 bases from V and 4 bases from J, with 8 bases in between. This CDR3 spans 13 amino acids. Germline-derived CDR1 and CDR2 are SGHAT and FQNNGV. CDR3 in amino acids: CASSWTPYNEQFF. CDR3 nucleotide sequence: TGTGCCAGCAGCTGGACACCTTACAATGAGCAGTTCTTC.